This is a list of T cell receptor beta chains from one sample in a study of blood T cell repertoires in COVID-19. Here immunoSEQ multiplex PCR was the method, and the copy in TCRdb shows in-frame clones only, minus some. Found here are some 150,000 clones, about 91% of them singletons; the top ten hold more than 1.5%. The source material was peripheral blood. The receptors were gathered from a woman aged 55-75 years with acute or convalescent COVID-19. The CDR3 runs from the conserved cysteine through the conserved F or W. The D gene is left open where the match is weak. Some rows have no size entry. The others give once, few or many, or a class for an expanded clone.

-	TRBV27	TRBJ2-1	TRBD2	TGTGCCAGCAGTTTAAGGTTTTCTAGCGGGGGGTCGAATGAGCAGTTCTTC	CASSLRFSSGGSNEQFF
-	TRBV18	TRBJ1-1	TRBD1	TGTGCCAGCTCCCCTCAGGAGGCCAGGGGGCTTGCAAATGAAGCTTTCTTT	CASSPQEARGLANEAFF
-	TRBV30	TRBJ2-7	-	TGTGCCTGGAGCCACCTTACTGGACAGCGCTCCTACGAGCAGTACTTC	CAWSHLTGQRSYEQYF
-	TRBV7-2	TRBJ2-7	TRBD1	TGTGCCAGCAGCTTTGGGGACAGGACCTACGAGCAGTACTTC	CASSFGDRTYEQYF
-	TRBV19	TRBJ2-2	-	TGTGCCAGTATCACAGGGACCGGGGAGCTGTTTTTT	CASITGTGELFF
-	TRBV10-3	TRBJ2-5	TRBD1	TGTGCCATCAGCACAGGGGAAGAGACCCAGTACTTC	CAISTGEETQYF
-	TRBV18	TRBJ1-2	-	TGTGCCAGCTCCGCGGTGGTGGGCTATGGCTACACCTTC	CASSAVVGYGYTF
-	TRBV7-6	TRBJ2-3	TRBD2	TGTGCCAGCAGACCTACTAGCGGTTACGCAGATACGCAGTATTTT	CASRPTSGYADTQYF
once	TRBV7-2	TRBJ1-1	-	TGTGCCAGCAGCCTTGTCAGGAACACTGAAGCTTTCTTT	CASSLVRNTEAFF
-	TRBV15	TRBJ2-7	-	TGTGCCACCAGCAGATCCCTGTTTTACGAGCAGTACTTC	CATSRSLFYEQYF
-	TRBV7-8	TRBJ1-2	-	TGTGCCAGCAGCCCTATTTTTCCTGCGGATGGTGGCTACACCTTC	CASSPIFPADGGYTF
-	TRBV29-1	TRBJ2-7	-	TGCAGCGTTGCGGGCATGACCGGGGCCTACGAGCAGTACTTC	CSVAGMTGAYEQYF
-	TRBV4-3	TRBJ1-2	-	TGCGCCAGCAGCCAAGATTGGCCAGGGGATAACTATGGCTACACCTTC	CASSQDWPGDNYGYTF
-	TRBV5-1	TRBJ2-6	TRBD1	TGCGCCAGCAGCTTACTACAGGGGGCTTCTGGGGCCAACGTCCTGACTTTC	CASSLLQGASGANVLTF
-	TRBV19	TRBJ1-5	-	TGTGCCAGCATTAGTAGAAGCAATCAGCCCCAGCATTTT	CASISRSNQPQHF
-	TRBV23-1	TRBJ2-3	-	TGCGCCAGCAGTCTCAGCCGAACCCCCACAGGCGGGGACAACAGGGGTACGCAGTATTTT	CASSLSRTPTGGDNRGTQYF
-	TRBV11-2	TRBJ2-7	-	TGTGCCAGCAGCTTAACTGGCTACGAGCAGTACTTC	CASSLTGYEQYF
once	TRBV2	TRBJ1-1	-	TGTGCCAGCAGTGGACAGTACACTGAAGCTTTCTTT	CASSGQYTEAFF